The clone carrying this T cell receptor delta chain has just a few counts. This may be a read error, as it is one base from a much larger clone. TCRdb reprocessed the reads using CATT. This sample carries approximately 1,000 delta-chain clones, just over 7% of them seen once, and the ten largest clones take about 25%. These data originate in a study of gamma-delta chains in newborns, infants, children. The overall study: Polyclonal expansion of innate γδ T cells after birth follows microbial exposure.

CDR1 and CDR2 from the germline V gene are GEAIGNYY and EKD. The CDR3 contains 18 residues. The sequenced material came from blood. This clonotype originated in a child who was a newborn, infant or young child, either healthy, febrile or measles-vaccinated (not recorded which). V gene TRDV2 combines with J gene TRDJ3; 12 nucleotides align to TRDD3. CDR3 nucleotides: TGTGCCTGTGACAATACTGGGGGATACTCCCGGGACACCCGACAGATGTTTTTC. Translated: CACDNTGGYSRDTRQMFF.